This T cell receptor (beta chain) was recorded in a study of T cell responses to AZD1222 COVID-19 vaccine. TCRdb's table, derived via immunoSEQ multiplex PCR, lists solely in-frame clones and lacks some. The table includes about 140,000 clones, about 93% detected once. A note on this clone: What it binds is unknown.

Study results and limitations: Among AZD1222 vaccinees, only six or seven were seropositive at baseline. Regions 160-218 and 743-854 held dominance among vaccine-associated CD4 TCRs, which spanned spike.

The sequence came from an adult who received the AZD1222 COVID-19 vaccine. This sample comprised peripheral blood, obtained 28 days after the second AZD1222 dose.

CDR3 DNA: TGTGCCAGCAGCCCAGCAGATTCCTACGAGCAGTACTTC. Translating gives CASSPADSYEQYF. The chain has TRBV3-1 (or the pseudogene TRBV3-2) and TRBJ2-7; D not resolved. Germline V lookup: CDR1 LGHDT, CDR2 YNNKEL (reference sequence). V dropped 4 bases and J dropped 1 base, with 8 bases sitting between them. This CDR3 has 13 residues.